The 7 T cell receptor beta chains below were found in one sample sequenced in a study of T cell responses to AZD1222 COVID-19 vaccine. Produced via immunoSEQ multiplex PCR; TCRdb's table is partial and in-frame only. The data show 120,000 to 150,000 clones, roughly 90% seen once. The input for sequencing was peripheral blood, taken 28 days after the second AZD1222 dose. The source is an adult who received the AZD1222 COVID-19 vaccine.

The CDR3 here is CATETGNYGYTF. The CDR3 DNA reads as TGTGCCACCGAGACAGGGAACTATGGCTACACCTTC. This sequence joins TRBV19 and TRBJ1-2; 7 positions match TRBD1. Per germline, CDR1 LNHDA and CDR2 SQIVND (reference sequence). CDR3 length: 12 residues. The V segment lost 10 bases and the J segment 2 bases; nucleotides outside the gene matches: 4. Combining the CDR3 with reference TRBV19 and TRBJ1-2 gives the whole variable domain DGGITQSPKYLFRKEGQNVTLSCEQNLNHDAMYWYRQDPGQGLRLIYYSQIVNDFQKGDIAEGYSVSREKKESFPLTVTSAQKNPTAFYLCATETGNYGYTFGSGTRLTVV.

The chain has TRBV6-1 and TRBJ2-7; no clear D. V was clipped by 3 bases and J by 0 bases, with 9 bases between them. The CDR3 has 14 amino acids. The germline gives CDR1 MNHNS, CDR2 SASEGT. CDR3 DNA sequence: TGTGCCAGCAGTGATCAGGTGAGCTCCTACGAGCAGTACGTC. Translating gives CASSDQVSSYEQYV.

The chain links TRBV9 to TRBJ1-1, with 8 positions matching TRBD1. CDR1 and CDR2 (germline): SGDLS, YYNGEE. The CDR3 length is 21 residues. The J segment lost 4 bases and the V segment lost 1 base, leaving 24 bases of the junction unmatched. The CDR3 sequence: CASSVKDQTGAQVLRRTEAFF. The CDR3 DNA reads as TGTGCCAGCAGCGTAAAGGACCAGACAGGGGCTCAGGTCCTGCGGCGCACTGAAGCTTTCTTT.

This clone occurred once. The chain employs TRBV3-1 (or the pseudogene TRBV3-2) and TRBJ1-4, with TRBD1 as a possible D gene (5 bases). CDR1 and CDR2 from the germline V gene are LGHDT and YNNKEL (reference sequence). The CDR3 contains 15 residues. Trimming took off 2 bases at V and 6 bases at J, with 13 bases between the two ends. In DNA form, the CDR3 reads TGTGCCAGCAGCCAATGGGGGGGACTCGATGAAAAACTGTTTTTT. This sequence encodes CASSQWGGLDEKLFF.

The chain links TRBV9 to TRBJ1-2, with D unresolved. From germline, CDR1 is SGDLS and CDR2 YYNGEE. V lost 1 base to trimming and J lost 2 bases, with 12 bases between them. The CDR3 extends over 15 amino acids. CDR3 coding DNA: TGTGCCAGCAGCGTAACCCCCATAGAGAACTATGGCTACACCTTC. It specifies CASSVTPIENYGYTF.

The chain employs TRBV3-1 (or the pseudogene TRBV3-2) and TRBJ1-1, with D perhaps TRBD1 (5 bases). CDR1 is LGHDT, CDR2 YNNKEL, per germline (reference sequence). This CDR3 contains 16 residues. Trimming stripped 1 base from V and 2 bases from J, with 14 bases between. The CDR3 region has the DNA TGTGCCAGCAGCCAAGTAGTCGGGCAGGGTAACACTGAAGCTTTCTTT. Its protein product is CASSQVVGQGNTEAFF.

The chain joins TRBV27 to TRBJ2-3; 9 bases match TRBD1. From germline, CDR1 is MNHEY and CDR2 SMNVEV (reference sequence). Germline trimming cut 5 bases from V and 6 bases from J; bases unmatched to any gene: 6. This CDR3 spans 14 amino acids. The CDR3 sequence: CASSRQGGRDTQYF. In nucleotides, the CDR3 is TGTGCCAGCAGTCGACAGGGGGGTAGGGATACGCAGTATTTT.